These 21 T cell receptor beta chains were all obtained from the same sample, sequenced in a study of STAT5B mutations in CD4+ large granular lymphocyte leukemia. The protocol was immunoSEQ multiplex PCR, while the TCRdb copy is restricted to in-frame clones and leaves out a portion. The table lists approximately 49,000 clones, under 80% of them singletons. The sequenced material came from CD4+ T cells from blood buffy coats. These receptors were obtained from a human donor in good health.

The CDR3 reads CASSANRQRLNAEAFF. Written as DNA, the CDR3 is TGTGCCAGCAGTGCCAACCGTCAACGACTAAACGCTGAAGCTTTCTTT. The rearrangement links TRBV6-4 to TRBJ1-1, with D uncertain. Germline-derived CDR1 and CDR2 are MRHNA and SNTAGT. This CDR3 has 16 amino acids. The ends were cut back, 4 bases at V and 6 bases at J, with 21 bases in the middle.

V and J are TRBV2 and TRBJ2-3; D unresolved. There are 11 residues in the CDR3. The germline gives CDR1 SNHLY, CDR2 FYNNEI. The V gene lost 6 bases and the J gene lost 8 bases, with 9 bases spanning the gap. The CDR3 region is CASRGSGTQYF. Written as DNA, the CDR3 is TGTGCCAGCAGGGGGTCGGGTACGCAGTATTTT.

This clone has just one count. The V and J genes are TRBV7-8 and TRBJ1-1; D call uncertain. The length of the CDR3 is 13 residues. Trimming took off 2 bases at V and 0 bases at J, with 4 bases between the two ends. The germline V gene has CDR1 SGHVS and CDR2 FQNEAQ. In nucleotides, the CDR3 is TGTGCCAGCAGCTTATTGATGAACACTGAAGCTTTCTTT. Protein product: CASSLLMNTEAFF. Full variable domain (remainder filled in from reference TRBV7-8 and TRBJ1-1): GAGVSQSPRYKVAKRGQDVALRCDPISGHVSLFWYQQALGQGPEFLTYFQNEAQLDKSGLPSDRFFAERPEGSVSTLKIQRTQQEDSAVYLCASSLLMNTEAFFGQGTRLTVV.

The rearrangement joins TRBV6-1 to TRBJ1-6; D gene unclear. The germline V gene encodes CDR1 MNHNS and CDR2 SASEGT. Trimming shortened V by 6 bases and J by 5 bases, and 8 bases separated the two germline ends. The CDR3 covers 13 residues. CDR3: CASSGTNNSPLHF. CDR3 nucleotides: TGTGCCAGCAGCGGCACGAATAATTCACCCCTCCACTTT.

The count of this clone is one. This chain links TRBV28 with TRBJ1-2, with 8 bases matching TRBD1. The ends lost 5 bases at V and 5 bases at J; junction bases unmatched: 10. This CDR3 has 15 amino acids. Germline CDR1 MDHEN, CDR2 SYDVKM. The CDR3 protein is CASSLQGAGGYGYTF. CDR3 nucleotides: TGTGCCAGCAGTCTTCAGGGGGCGGGAGGGTATGGCTACACCTTC.

The CDR3 region has the DNA TGTGCCAGCAGCTACGCCGGGACAGGGAGTGGGGCCAACGTCCTGACTTTC. This codes for CASSYAGTGSGANVLTF. The gene calls are TRBV7-2 and TRBJ2-6; 9 bases match TRBD1. Germline loops: CDR1 SGHTA, CDR2 FQGNSA. This CDR3 region has 17 residues. The V and J ends lost 4 bases and 3 bases, in that order; junction bases with no gene match: 7.

V and J are TRBV2 and TRBJ2-1; no clear D. Germline V CDR1 and CDR2: SNHLY, FYNNEI. This CDR3 is 13 amino acids long. V was shortened by 2 bases and J by 6 bases, with 8 bases between the two germline ends. The CDR3 here is CASSESWGNEQFF. The CDR3 DNA follows: TGTGCCAGCAGTGAATCGTGGGGCAATGAGCAGTTCTTC.

V gene TRBV6-6 combines with J gene TRBJ1-5; 8 nucleotides match TRBD1. The V segment lost 4 bases and the J segment 2 bases; nucleotides outside the gene matches: 4. The length of the CDR3 is 15 residues. Germline V gene lookup returns CDR1 MNHNY and CDR2 SVGAGI (reference sequence). The CDR3 loop reads CASSSTGVGNQPQHF. The CDR3 DNA reads as TGTGCCAGCAGTTCGACAGGGGTTGGCAATCAGCCCCAGCATTTT.

The V gene is TRBV6-5, the J gene TRBJ1-1, with a weak D call TRBD1 (6 bases). CDR1 MNHEY and CDR2 SVGAGI come from the germline V gene. The germline V and J ends were trimmed by 3 bases and 6 bases, with 17 bases remaining between them. The CDR3 has 15 amino acids. For the CDR3, the DNA is TGTGCCAGCAGTTATTCGCTAACAGGGTACTCTGAAGCTTTCTTT. Its translation: CASSYSLTGYSEAFF.

The chain uses TRBV19 and TRBJ2-1, with 7 positions matching TRBD1. CDR3 length: 16 amino acids. Germline lookup yields CDR1 LNHDA and CDR2 SQIVND (reference sequence). V dropped 5 bases and J dropped 0; count of bases not matched to a gene: 7. Here the CDR3 reads CASSSEGANSYNEQFF. CDR3 sequence (DNA): TGTGCCAGTAGTTCAGAGGGGGCAAACTCCTACAATGAGCAGTTCTTC. Full variable domain (missing parts from reference TRBV19 and TRBJ2-1): DGGITQSPKYLFRKEGQNVTLSCEQNLNHDAMYWYRQDPGQGLRLIYYSQIVNDFQKGDIAEGYSVSREKKESFPLTVTSAQKNPTAFYLCASSSEGANSYNEQFFGPGTRLTVL.

The V and J genes are TRBV30 and TRBJ1-1, with 8 bases lining up with TRBD1. Trimming at V came to 1 base and at J to 10 bases, leaving 8 bases not matched to a gene. The CDR3 is 13 amino acids. In germline, CDR1 is GTSNPN, CDR2 SVGIG (reference sequence). CDR3 in DNA: TGTGCCTGGAGTGAGACAGGGGCCTTGTCAGCTTTCTTT. Its translation is CAWSETGALSAFF.

CDR3 DNA: TGTGCCAGCAGCGGCGGGGGAGAGACCCAGTACTTC. Its protein is CASSGGGETQYF. The genes are TRBV7-2 and TRBJ2-5, with 7 bases identical to TRBD2. The trim removed 5 bases at V and 4 bases at J, leaving 1 base unmatched. The germline V gene encodes CDR1 SGHTA and CDR2 FQGNSA. The CDR3 sequence is 12 residues long.

The rearrangement joins TRBV4-1 to TRBJ2-1; 10 bases line up with TRBD1. Unmatched junction bases numbered 4, after V lost 0 bases and J lost 2 bases. Germline CDR1 MGHRA, CDR2 YSYEKL. The CDR3 has 17 residues. The CDR3 DNA is TGCGCCAGCAGCCAAGATGGAGGACAGGGGGCCTACAATGAGCAGTTCTTC. It yields the protein CASSQDGGQGAYNEQFF.

The gene calls are TRBV7-8 and TRBJ2-3; no reliable D call. The CDR3 is 18 residues long. V lost 2 bases and J 3 bases, leaving 21 bases between the germline ends. Germline-derived CDR1 and CDR2 are SGHVS and FQNEAQ. The CDR3 protein is CASSLRPESTVGTDTQYF. DNA of the CDR3: TGTGCCAGCAGCTTAAGGCCCGAGTCCACGGTAGGGACAGATACGCAGTATTTT.

The chain employs TRBV27 and TRBJ2-2, with 9 bases that match TRBD1. V dropped 3 bases and J dropped 5; count of bases not matched to a gene: 4. CDR3 length: 15 amino acids. CDR1 and CDR2 (germline): MNHEY, SMNVEV (reference sequence). For the CDR3, the DNA is TGTGCCAGCAGTTTCGGGACAGGGTGGACCGGGGAGCTGTTTTTT. Its protein is CASSFGTGWTGELFF.

The genes are TRBV7-9 and TRBJ2-7; tentatively, D is TRBD1 or TRBD2 (5 bases each). Deletions cut 7 bases from V and 2 bases from J, with 12 bases between. The CDR3 is made up of 13 amino acids. Germline V gene lookup returns CDR1 SEHNR and CDR2 FQNEAQ (reference sequence). The chain's CDR3 is CASNGDGAYEQYF. Here the CDR3 DNA reads TGTGCCAGCAACGGGGACGGGGCCTACGAGCAGTACTTC.

This clone was detected a few times. The chain uses TRBV19 and TRBJ2-3; 9 nucleotides align to TRBD2. Trimming cost V 3 bases and J 8 bases; bases outside gene matches: 9. This CDR3 region has 15 residues. Germline CDR1 and CDR2: LNHDA and SQIVND (reference sequence). The CDR3 region has the DNA TGTGCCAGTAGTATTTGGGCGGGGGGGTCGGGTACGCAGTATTTT. Amino acid sequence: CASSIWAGGSGTQYF.

This clone has a single count. The chain is built from TRBV7-8 and TRBJ2-7; D not resolved. Trimming shortened V by 5 bases and J by 3 bases, and 8 bases separated the two germline ends. CDR3 size: 12 residues. Per germline, CDR1 SGHVS and CDR2 FQNEAQ. CDR3 sequence (DNA): TGTGCCAGCAGCCTAAGATTCTACGAGCAGTACTTC. Amino acids: CASSLRFYEQYF.

This sequence joins TRBV9 and TRBJ2-7; 13 positions match TRBD2. The CDR3 runs to 20 residues. In germline, CDR1 is SGDLS, CDR2 YYNGEE. The V gene end was trimmed by 0 bases and the J gene end by 0 bases; junction bases not matched to a gene: 12. DNA of the CDR3: TGTGCCAGCAGCGTAGGCTACGATCCGGGACTAGCGGGGTACTCCTACGAGCAGTACGTC. It yields the protein CASSVGYDPGLAGYSYEQYV.

J is TRBJ1-2 and V is TRBV5-1, with 8 bases lining up with TRBD1. This CDR3 has 14 amino acids. Unmatched junction bases numbered 12, after V lost 6 bases and J lost 8 bases. Germline V CDR1 and CDR2: SGHRS, YFSETQ. The CDR3 reads CASNAGTGGLGYTF. The DNA of the CDR3 is TGCGCCAGCAACGCCGGGACAGGAGGGTTAGGCTACACCTTC.

The V gene is TRBV18, the J gene TRBJ2-2; 10 bases are a match to TRBD2. The V gene's germline CDR1 is KGHSH and CDR2 LQKENI. The CDR3 sequence is 16 residues long. V was pared by 4 bases and J by 6 bases, with 8 bases of the junction left unmatched. The CDR3 sequence is CASSQKQGLASGELFF. DNA for the CDR3: TGTGCCAGCTCACAAAAACAGGGACTAGCGTCCGGGGAGCTGTTTTTT.